The rows below give T cell receptor beta chains drawn from one sample of a study of cytomegalovirus exposure and HLA in healthy donors. Assay used: immunoSEQ multiplex PCR; TCRdb lists only in-frame clones, some missing. The sample has 100,000 to 150,000 clones; 78% are singletons. The sequenced material came from PBMCs. Source of these receptors: a man aged 25-40 years in good health and CMV-seropositive. Each CDR3 is given with its conserved first and last residue. The D gene is left open where the match is weak. Clone sizes are given selectively: once, few, many, or a class where the clone is expanded.

TRBV9	.	TRBJ2-7	TRBD2	CASSVGAGGPPYEQYF	TGTGCCAGCAGCGTAGGAGCGGGAGGGCCTCCCTACGAGCAGTACTTC
TRBV5-4	.	TRBJ1-3	.	CASSLGRDLPPGNTIYF	TGTGCCAGCAGCTTGGGAAGGGACTTGCCTCCCGGAAACACCATATATTTT
TRBV5-1	.	TRBJ2-1	TRBD1	CASSLEGTGGVDEQFF	TGCGCCAGCAGCTTGGAGGGGACAGGGGGGGTGGATGAGCAGTTCTTC
TRBV6-1	.	TRBJ2-7	.	CASSEYLKGAYEQYF	TGTGCCAGCAGTGAATACCTTAAAGGGGCCTACGAGCAGTACTTC
TRBV14	few	TRBJ2-1	TRBD2	CARLKGGGAYNEQFF	TGTGCCAGATTAAAGGGCGGGGGAGCCTACAATGAGCAGTTCTTC
TRBV28	few	TRBJ2-7	TRBD1	CASNPLLGRGLEQYF	TGTGCCAGCAATCCTTTGCTAGGCAGGGGGCTCGAGCAGTACTTC
TRBV15	.	TRBJ1-1	.	CATSSANIRGWLNEAFF	TGTGCCACCAGCAGCGCCAATATTAGGGGGTGGTTGAATGAAGCTTTCTTT
TRBV9	.	TRBJ2-7	TRBD1	CASSPGQGTEQYF	TGTGCCAGCAGCCCGGGACAGGGCACCGAGCAGTACTTC
TRBV7-2	.	TRBJ2-3	.	CASSPVAVTDTQYF	TGTGCCAGCAGCCCAGTGGCAGTCACAGATACGCAGTATTTT
TRBV28	once	TRBJ2-7	.	CASSLILLTYEQYF	TGTGCCAGCAGTTTGATCCTACTGACCTACGAGCAGTACTTC